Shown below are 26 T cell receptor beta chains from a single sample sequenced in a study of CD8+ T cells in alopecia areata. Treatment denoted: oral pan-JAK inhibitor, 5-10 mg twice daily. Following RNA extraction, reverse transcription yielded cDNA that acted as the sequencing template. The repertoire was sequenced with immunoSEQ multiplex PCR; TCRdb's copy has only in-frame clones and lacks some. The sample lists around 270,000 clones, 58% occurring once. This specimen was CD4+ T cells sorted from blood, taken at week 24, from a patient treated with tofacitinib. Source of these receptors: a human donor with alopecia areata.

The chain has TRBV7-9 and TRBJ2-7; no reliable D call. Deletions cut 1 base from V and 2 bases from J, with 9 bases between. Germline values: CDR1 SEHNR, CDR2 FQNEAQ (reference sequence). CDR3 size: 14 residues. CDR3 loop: CASSLDPNAYEQYF. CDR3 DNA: TGTGCCAGCAGCTTAGATCCAAATGCCTACGAGCAGTACTTC.

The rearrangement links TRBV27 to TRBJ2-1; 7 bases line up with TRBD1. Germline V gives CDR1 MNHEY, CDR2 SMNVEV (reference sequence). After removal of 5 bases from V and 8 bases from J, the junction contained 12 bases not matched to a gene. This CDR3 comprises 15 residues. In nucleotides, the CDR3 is TGTGCCAGCAGTCCGACGGACAGGTCAGGGCATGAGCAGTTCTTC. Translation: CASSPTDRSGHEQFF.

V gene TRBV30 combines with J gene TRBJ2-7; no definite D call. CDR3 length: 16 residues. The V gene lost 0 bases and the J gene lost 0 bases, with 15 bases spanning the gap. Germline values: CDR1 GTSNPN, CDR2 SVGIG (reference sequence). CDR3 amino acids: CAWSVRPGPGSYEQYF. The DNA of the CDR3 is TGTGCCTGGAGTGTACGTCCGGGCCCGGGCTCCTACGAGCAGTACTTC.

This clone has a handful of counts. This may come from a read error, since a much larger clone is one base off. The chain's CDR3 is CASSLEETQYF. CDR3 sequence (DNA): TGTGCCAGCAGCTTGGAAGAGACCCAGTACTTC. The chain has TRBV5-5 and TRBJ2-5; D call uncertain. Germline V gives CDR1 SGHKS, CDR2 YYEKEE (reference sequence). The ends were cut back, 0 bases at V and 3 bases at J, with 0 bases in the middle. This CDR3 region has 11 residues.

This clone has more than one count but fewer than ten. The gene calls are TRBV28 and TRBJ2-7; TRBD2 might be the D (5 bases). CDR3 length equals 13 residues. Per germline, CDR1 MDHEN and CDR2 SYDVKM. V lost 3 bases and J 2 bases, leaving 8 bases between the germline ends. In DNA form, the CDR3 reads TGTGCCAGCAGTTTCCCGGGGACCTACGAGCAGTACTTC. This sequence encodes CASSFPGTYEQYF. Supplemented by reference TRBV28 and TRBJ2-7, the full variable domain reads DVKVTQSSRYLVKRTGEKVFLECVQDMDHENMFWYRQDPGLGLRLIYFSYDVKMKEKGDIPEGYSVSREKKERFSLILESASTNQTSMYLCASSFPGTYEQYFGPGTRLTVT.

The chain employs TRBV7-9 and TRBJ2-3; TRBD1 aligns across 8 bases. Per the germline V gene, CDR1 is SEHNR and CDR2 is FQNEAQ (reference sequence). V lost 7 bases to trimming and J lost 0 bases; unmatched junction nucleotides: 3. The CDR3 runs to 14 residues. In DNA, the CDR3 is TGTGCCAGCATGCGGACAGGGAGCACAGATACGCAGTATTTT. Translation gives CASMRTGSTDTQYF.

CDR3 sequence reads: CARLWEQFF. The CDR3 DNA reads TGTGCCAGACTTTGGGAGCAGTTCTTC. This sequence joins TRBV28 and TRBJ2-1; D gene uncertain. The length of the CDR3 is 9 residues. V was shortened by 9 bases and J by 10 bases, with 7 bases between the two germline ends. Germline values: CDR1 MDHEN, CDR2 SYDVKM. The full variable domain, completed using reference TRBV28 and TRBJ2-1, is DVKVTQSSRYLVKRTGEKVFLECVQDMDHENMFWYRQDPGLGLRLIYFSYDVKMKEKGDIPEGYSVSREKKERFSLILESASTNQTSMYLCARLWEQFFGPGTRLTVL.

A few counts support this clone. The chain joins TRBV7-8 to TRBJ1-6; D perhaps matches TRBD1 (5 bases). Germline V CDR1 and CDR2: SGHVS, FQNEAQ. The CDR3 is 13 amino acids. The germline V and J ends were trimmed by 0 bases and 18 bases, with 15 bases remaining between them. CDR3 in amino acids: CASSLADGAGRHF. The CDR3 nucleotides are TGTGCCAGCAGCTTAGCGGACGGGGCCGGGCGCCACTTT.

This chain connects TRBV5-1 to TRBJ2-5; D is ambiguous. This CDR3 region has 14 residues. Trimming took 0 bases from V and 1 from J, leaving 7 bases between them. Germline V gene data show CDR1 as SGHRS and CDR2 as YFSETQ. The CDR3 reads CASSLEGIQETQYF. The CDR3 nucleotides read TGCGCCAGCAGCTTGGAAGGGATCCAAGAGACCCAGTACTTC. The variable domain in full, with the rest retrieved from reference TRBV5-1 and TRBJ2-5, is KAGVTQTPRYLIKTRGQQVTLSCSPISGHRSVSWYQQTPGQGLQFLFEYFSETQRNKGNFPGRFSGRQFSNSRSEMNVSTLELGDSALYLCASSLEGIQETQYFGPGTRLLVL.

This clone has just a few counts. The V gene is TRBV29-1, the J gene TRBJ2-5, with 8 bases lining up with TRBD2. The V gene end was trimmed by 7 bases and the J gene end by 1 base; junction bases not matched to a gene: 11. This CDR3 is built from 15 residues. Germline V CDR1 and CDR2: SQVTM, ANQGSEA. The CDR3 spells CSATLPLAVQETQYF. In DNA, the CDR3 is TGCAGCGCAACCCTCCCACTAGCGGTCCAAGAGACCCAGTACTTC.

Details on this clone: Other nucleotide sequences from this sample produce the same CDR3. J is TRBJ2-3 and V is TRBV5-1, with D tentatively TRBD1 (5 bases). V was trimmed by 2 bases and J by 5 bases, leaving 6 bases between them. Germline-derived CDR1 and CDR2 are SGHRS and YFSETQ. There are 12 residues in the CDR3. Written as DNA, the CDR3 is TGCGCCAGCAGCTTCCAGGGAGATACGCAGTATTTT. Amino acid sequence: CASSFQGDTQYF.

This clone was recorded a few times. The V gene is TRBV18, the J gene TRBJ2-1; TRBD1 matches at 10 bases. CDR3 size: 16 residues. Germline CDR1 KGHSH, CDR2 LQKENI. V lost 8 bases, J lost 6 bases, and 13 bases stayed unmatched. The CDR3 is CASRLPGTGEGNEQFF. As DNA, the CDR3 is TGTGCCAGCAGACTCCCCGGGACAGGGGAGGGCAATGAGCAGTTCTTC.

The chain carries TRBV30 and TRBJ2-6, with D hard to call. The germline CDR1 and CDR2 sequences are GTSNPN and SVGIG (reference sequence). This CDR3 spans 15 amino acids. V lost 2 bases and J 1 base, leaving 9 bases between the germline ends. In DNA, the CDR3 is TGTGCCTGGAGTAAATTGGGTTCTGGGGCCAACGTCCTGACTTTC. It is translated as CAWSKLGSGANVLTF.

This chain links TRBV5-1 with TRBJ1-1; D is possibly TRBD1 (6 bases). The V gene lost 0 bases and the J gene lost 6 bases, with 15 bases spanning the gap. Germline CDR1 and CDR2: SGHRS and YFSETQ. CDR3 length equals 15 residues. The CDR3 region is CASSLGTPQGSEAFF. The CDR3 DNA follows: TGCGCCAGCAGCTTGGGGACGCCGCAGGGGTCTGAAGCTTTCTTT.

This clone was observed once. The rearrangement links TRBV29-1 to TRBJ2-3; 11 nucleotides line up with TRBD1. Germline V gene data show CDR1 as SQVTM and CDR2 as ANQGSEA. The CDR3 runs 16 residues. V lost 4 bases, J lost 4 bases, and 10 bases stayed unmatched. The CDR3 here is CSVGVSGQGASDTQYF. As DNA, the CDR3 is TGCAGCGTTGGGGTTTCAGGACAGGGGGCCTCAGATACGCAGTATTTT.

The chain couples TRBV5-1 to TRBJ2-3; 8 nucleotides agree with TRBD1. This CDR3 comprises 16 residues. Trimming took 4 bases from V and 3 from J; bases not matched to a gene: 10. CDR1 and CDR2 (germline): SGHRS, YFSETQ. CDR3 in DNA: TGCGCCAGCAGCCTGCGGACAGGGAAAGGGACAGATACGCAGTATTTT. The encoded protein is CASSLRTGKGTDTQYF.

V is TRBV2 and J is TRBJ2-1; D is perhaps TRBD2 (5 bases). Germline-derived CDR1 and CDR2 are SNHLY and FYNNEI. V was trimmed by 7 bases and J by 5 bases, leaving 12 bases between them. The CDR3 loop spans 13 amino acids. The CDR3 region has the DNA TGTGCCAGCAACGAGGGTGTGGACAATGAGCAGTTCTTC. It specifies CASNEGVDNEQFF.

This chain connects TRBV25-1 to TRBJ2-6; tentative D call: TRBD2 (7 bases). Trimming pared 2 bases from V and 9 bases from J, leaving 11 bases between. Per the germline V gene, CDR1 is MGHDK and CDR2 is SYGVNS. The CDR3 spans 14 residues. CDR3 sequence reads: CASSEAGAVNVLTF. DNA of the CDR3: TGTGCCAGCAGTGAAGCGGGGGCAGTCAACGTCCTGACTTTC.

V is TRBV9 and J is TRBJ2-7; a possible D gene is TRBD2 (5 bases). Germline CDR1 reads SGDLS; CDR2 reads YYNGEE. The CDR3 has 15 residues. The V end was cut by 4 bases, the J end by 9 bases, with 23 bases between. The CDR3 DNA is TGTGCCAGCAGCTTGGATGGACTCGCCCCGGCGGTGCAGTACTTC. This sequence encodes CASSLDGLAPAVQYF. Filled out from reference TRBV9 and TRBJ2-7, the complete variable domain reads DSGVTQTPKHLITATGQRVTLRCSPRSGDLSVYWYQQSLDQGLQFLIQYYNGEERAKGNILERFSAQQFPDLHSELNLSSLELGDSALYFCASSLDGLAPAVQYFGPGTRLTVT.

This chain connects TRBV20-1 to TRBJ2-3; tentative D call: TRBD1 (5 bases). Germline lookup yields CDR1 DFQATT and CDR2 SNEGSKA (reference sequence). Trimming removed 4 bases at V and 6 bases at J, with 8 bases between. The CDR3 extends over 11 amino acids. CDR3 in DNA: TGCAGTGCTAAAGGGGCGGATACGCAGTATTTT. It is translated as CSAKGADTQYF.

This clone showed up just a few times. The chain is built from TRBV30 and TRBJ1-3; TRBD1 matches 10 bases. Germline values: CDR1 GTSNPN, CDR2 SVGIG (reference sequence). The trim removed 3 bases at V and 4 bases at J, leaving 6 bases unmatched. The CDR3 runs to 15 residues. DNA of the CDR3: TGTGCCTGGAGCTCCGGGACAGGGGACGGAAACACCATATATTTT. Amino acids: CAWSSGTGDGNTIYF.

The CDR3 DNA is TGCGCCAGCAGCCAAGGGACGACAGGGGCAAACACTGAAGCTTTCTTT. Translated: CASSQGTTGANTEAFF. The rearrangement links TRBV4-1 to TRBJ1-1; TRBD1 matches at 8 bases. Germline CDR1 is MGHRA and CDR2 is YSYEKL. CDR3 length: 16 amino acids. The trim removed 1 base at V and 2 bases at J, leaving 6 bases unmatched.

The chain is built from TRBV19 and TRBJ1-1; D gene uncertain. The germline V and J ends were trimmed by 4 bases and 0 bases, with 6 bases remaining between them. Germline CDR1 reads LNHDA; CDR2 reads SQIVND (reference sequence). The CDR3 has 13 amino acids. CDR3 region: CASSKRLNTEAFF. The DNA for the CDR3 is TGTGCCAGTAGTAAACGGCTGAACACTGAAGCTTTCTTT.

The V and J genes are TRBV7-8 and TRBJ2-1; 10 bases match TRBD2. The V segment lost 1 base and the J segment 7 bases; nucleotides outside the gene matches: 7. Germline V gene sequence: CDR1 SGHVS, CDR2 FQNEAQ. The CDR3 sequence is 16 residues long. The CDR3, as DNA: TGTGCCAGCAGCTTAGTTGCCCTAGCGGGGGAAAATGAGCAGTTCTTC. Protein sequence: CASSLVALAGENEQFF.

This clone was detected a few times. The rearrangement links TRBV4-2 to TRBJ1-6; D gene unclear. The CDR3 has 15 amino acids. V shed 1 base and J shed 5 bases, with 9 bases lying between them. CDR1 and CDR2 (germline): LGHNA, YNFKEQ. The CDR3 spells CASSQARADNSPLHF. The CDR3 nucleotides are TGTGCCAGCAGCCAAGCGCGGGCAGATAATTCACCCCTCCACTTT.

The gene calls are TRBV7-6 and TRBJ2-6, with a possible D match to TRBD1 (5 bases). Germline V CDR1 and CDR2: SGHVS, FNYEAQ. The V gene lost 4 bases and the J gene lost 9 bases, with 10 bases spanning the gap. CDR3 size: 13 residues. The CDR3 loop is CASSSAQGNVLTF. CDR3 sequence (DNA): TGTGCCAGCAGCTCGGCCCAGGGCAACGTCCTGACTTTC.